Presented here are 13 T cell receptor beta chains from one specimen sequenced in a study of T-cell memory formation after mild COVID-19. Via MiXCR, TCRdb re-called the 5' RACE reads, giving one row per CDR3 protein. The sample consists of about 260,000 distinct CDR3 sequences, 16% of them appearing once. Specimen: PBMCs or a T cell subset sorted from them (not recorded which). All receptors come from a man between 18 and 35 years old who had mild COVID-19 (a few samples of this study predate the infection). Cell type and time point are not known.

This chain connects TRBV10-3 to TRBJ2-6; 12 nucleotides agree with TRBD2. The CDR3 covers 17 residues. The V gene end was trimmed by 10 bases and the J gene end by 2 bases; junction bases not matched to a gene: 9. Germline assignment: CDR1 ENHRY and CDR2 SYGVKD. The CDR3 spells CASRLAGGEAGANVLTF. The CDR3 DNA reads TGTGCCAGCCGGCTAGCGGGGGGGGAGGCTGGGGCCAACGTCCTGACTTTC.

This clonotype was observed a handful of times. The V and J genes are TRBV7-3 and TRBJ2-3, with 7 nucleotides matching TRBD2. With 5 bases clipped from V and 1 base from J, the junction kept 9 bases outside the gene matches. Per the germline V gene, CDR1 is SGHTA and CDR2 is FQGTGA. The CDR3 covers 16 residues. DNA of the CDR3: TGTGCCAGCAGCACTTCAAGCGGGATGCGCACAGATACGCAGTATTTT. Translated, it gives CASSTSSGMRTDTQYF.

This clonotype came up a few times. V gene TRBV7-3 combines with J gene TRBJ2-3; 7 bases agree with TRBD2. The length of the CDR3 is 15 residues. CDR1 SGHTA and CDR2 FQGTGA come from the germline V gene. J gave up 5 bases and V 0 bases, and 5 bases lay outside the gene matches. In DNA form, the CDR3 reads TGTGCCAGCAGCTTAACTAGCGGGCGGGGAGATACGCAGTATTTT. Amino acids: CASSLTSGRGDTQYF.

A few counts support this clonotype. The chain links TRBV20-1 to TRBJ2-5, with TRBD1 identical over 8 bases. This CDR3 region has 14 residues. From germline, CDR1 is DFQATT and CDR2 SNEGSKA (reference sequence). The V gene end was trimmed by 6 bases and the J gene end by 4 bases; junction bases not matched to a gene: 10. The CDR3 DNA is TGCAGTGCCCCCCCGGACAGGGTCACAGAGACCCAGTACTTC. Protein: CSAPPDRVTETQYF.

This clonotype was seen many times. The chain is built from TRBV7-2 and TRBJ2-5; TRBD1 agrees at 12 bases. This CDR3 spans 13 amino acids. Germline V lookup: CDR1 SGHTA, CDR2 FQGNSA. The ends lost 4 bases at V and 8 bases at J; junction bases unmatched: 2. The DNA of the CDR3 is TGTGCCAGCAGCTCGGGACAGGGGGCTACCCAGTACTTC. Its translation: CASSSGQGATQYF.

V and J are TRBV7-9 and TRBJ1-1; 8 positions agree with TRBD1. The germline V gene has CDR1 SEHNR and CDR2 FQNEAQ (reference sequence). V lost 5 bases to trimming and J lost 2 bases; unmatched junction nucleotides: 10. CDR3 length: 16 residues. CDR3 region: CASSGTGTGLNTEAFF. As DNA, the CDR3 is TGTGCCAGCAGCGGGACGGGGACAGGACTAAACACTGAAGCTTTCTTT. The full variable domain, completed using reference TRBV7-9 and TRBJ1-1, is DTGVSQNPRHKITKRGQNVTFRCDPISEHNRLYWYRQTLGQGPEFLTYFQNEAQLEKSRLLSDRFSAERPKGSFSTLEIQRTEQGDSAMYLCASSGTGTGLNTEAFFGQGTRLTVV.

This rearrangement joins TRBV7-2 to TRBJ2-2; tentative D call: TRBD2 (6 bases). Germline V gives CDR1 SGHTA, CDR2 FQGNSA. The CDR3 is 14 residues long. The germline V and J ends were trimmed by 7 bases and 3 bases, with 12 bases remaining between them. The CDR3 sequence: CASTGGRDTGELFF. The CDR3, as DNA: TGTGCCAGCACCGGAGGGCGGGACACCGGGGAGCTGTTTTTT.

This clonotype was found a few times. The J gene is TRBJ2-3, the V gene TRBV7-3; D uncertain. Between the trimmed V and J ends, which lost 4 bases and 5 bases, there was a span of 7 bases. The CDR3 is 12 residues long. Germline CDR1 reads SGHTA; CDR2 reads FQGTGA. The CDR3 DNA reads TGTGCCAGCAGCTCCTACGGAGATACGCAGTATTTT. Its protein is CASSSYGDTQYF.

The chain recombines TRBV3-1 with TRBJ2-3, with D maybe TRBD1 (5 bases). The germline CDR1 and CDR2 sequences are LGHDT and YNNKEL (reference sequence). This CDR3 spans 14 amino acids. Trimming took 4 bases from V and 2 from J, leaving 10 bases between them. CDR3 nucleotide sequence: TGTGCCAGCAGCCCAATGACAGCCACAGATACGCAGTATTTT. Residues: CASSPMTATDTQYF.

This clonotype has only a few counts. The genes are TRBV11-1 and TRBJ2-3; 16 nucleotides line up with TRBD2. Trimming removed 3 bases from V and 1 base from J; junction bases left unmatched: 4. The CDR3 spans 18 residues. Germline CDR1 is SGHAT and CDR2 is FQDESV (reference sequence). CDR3 sequence (DNA): TGTGCCAGCAGCTTTGGGACTAGCGGGGGGGCCGGCACAGATACGCAGTATTTT. This encodes CASSFGTSGGAGTDTQYF.

This sequence joins TRBV4-3 and TRBJ1-2; perhaps TRBD1 as D (5 bases). This CDR3 has 14 residues. Germline lookup yields CDR1 LGHNA and CDR2 YSLEER. V was shortened by 3 bases and J by 2 bases, with 10 bases between the two germline ends. This chain's CDR3 is CASSQETANYGYTF. The CDR3 DNA reads as TGCGCCAGCAGCCAGGAGACAGCCAACTATGGCTACACCTTC.

About this clonotype: The CDR3 does not end in the conserved phenylalanine or tryptophan, so this is likely a read error. The rearrangement links TRBV24-1 to TRBJ2-5; TRBD1 matches 12 bases. After removal of 4 bases from V and 4 bases from J, the junction contained 6 bases not matched to a gene. Germline CDR1 is KGHDR and CDR2 is SFDVKD. The CDR3 loop spans 16 amino acids. The CDR3 coding sequence is TGTGCCACCAGTGAACACCCGGGACAGGGGGCAGAGACCCAGTACTTG. It is translated as CATSEHPGQGAETQYL.

The rearrangement links TRBV4-3 to TRBJ1-2; TRBD1 aligns across 7 bases. Trimming cost V 1 base and J 5 bases; bases outside gene matches: 13. From germline, CDR1 is LGHNA and CDR2 YSLEER. CDR3 length: 17 residues. The DNA of the CDR3 is TGCGCCAGCAGCCAAGCCCTAACCGACAGGGCTCCTTATGGCTACACCTTC. This translates into CASSQALTDRAPYGYTF.